The rows below give T cell receptor beta chains drawn from one sample of a study of vaccination and CD4 T cells after COVID-19. MiXCR, run by TCRdb on the PCR reads, gives a single entry per CDR3 protein. Among 12,000 or so distinct CDR3 sequences listed, approximately 60% were seen once. Their antigen targets remain unknown. The sequenced sample consisted of CD4+ T cells from blood, cultured in vitro. These receptors were obtained from a human donor who had recovered from COVID-19. Each CDR3 is given with its conserved first and last residue. D genes are given only for firm matches. Size is omitted from some rows. Given values are once, few, many or a class for expanded clones.

size: NA; J: TRBJ2-7; D: TRBD1; V: TRBV20-1; DNA: TGCAGTGCAGGACAGGGGGCGCGGGACGAGCAGTACTTC; CDR3: CSAGQGARDEQYF
size: NA; J: TRBJ2-7; D: NA; V: TRBV5-4; DNA: TGTGCCAGCAGCTTGGGCACGGCACAGCCCTACGAGCAGTACTTC; CDR3: CASSLGTAQPYEQYF
size: NA; J: TRBJ2-1; D: TRBD2; V: TRBV19; DNA: TGTGCCAGTAACCTCGTAGCGGGAGGCTACAATGAGCAGTTCTTC; CDR3: CASNLVAGGYNEQFF
size: NA; J: TRBJ1-2; D: TRBD1; V: TRBV15; DNA: TGTGCCAGCTCCCCCGAGGGGGCCGTACGATCTAACTATGGCTACACCTTC; CDR3: CASSPEGAVRSNYGYTF
size: NA; J: TRBJ1-6; D: TRBD1; V: TRBV7-2; DNA: TGTGCCAGCAGCTGGGGACAGGGGGCCTATAATTCACCCCTCCACTTT; CDR3: CASSWGQGAYNSPLHF
size: NA; J: TRBJ2-2; D: NA; V: TRBV4-3; DNA: TGCGCCAGCAGCCAAGGGGATCGTGACGGGGAGCTGTTTTTT; CDR3: CASSQGDRDGELFF
size: NA; J: TRBJ1-1; D: NA; V: TRBV19; DNA: TGTGCCAGTAGTATTGGCGGGGGGAGGAACACTGAAGCTTTCTTT; CDR3: CASSIGGGRNTEAFF
size: NA; J: TRBJ2-1; D: NA; V: TRBV2; DNA: TGTGCCAGCAGTTCGGAGGGGGCGGATGAGCAGTTCTTC; CDR3: CASSSEGADEQFF
size: NA; J: TRBJ1-2; D: TRBD1; V: TRBV29-1; DNA: TGCAGCGTTGAGCGACAGGGTGGATATGGCTACACCTTC; CDR3: CSVERQGGYGYTF
size: few; J: TRBJ1-5; D: NA; V: TRBV7-2; DNA: TGTGCCAGCAGCTTTAACGGTGCTAATCAGCCCCAGCATTTT; CDR3: CASSFNGANQPQHF
size: NA; J: TRBJ2-1; D: NA; V: TRBV7-3; DNA: TGTGCCAGCAGCTTAGGGGGGACGCAATACAATGAGCAGTTCTTC; CDR3: CASSLGGTQYNEQFF
size: NA; J: TRBJ2-1; D: TRBD2; V: TRBV6-1; DNA: TGTGCCAGCAGTCAGAAGCGGGGCGCGTACAATGAGCAGTTCTTC; CDR3: CASSQKRGAYNEQFF
size: NA; J: TRBJ2-2; D: TRBD2; V: TRBV7-2; DNA: TGTGCCAGCAGCCCGGGACTAGCGGGTAACACCGGGGAGCTGTTTTTT; CDR3: CASSPGLAGNTGELFF
size: medium-sized; J: TRBJ2-3; D: NA; V: TRBV6-2/TRBV6-3; DNA: TGTGCCAGCAGTTACTCCGAGACCACAGTTGATACGCAGTATTTT; CDR3: CASSYSETTVDTQYF
size: NA; J: TRBJ1-1; D: NA; V: TRBV7-9; DNA: TGTGCCAGCAGCCCATCCCGACAGATGAACACTGAAGCTTTCTTT; CDR3: CASSPSRQMNTEAFF
size: few; J: TRBJ1-6; D: TRBD1; V: TRBV6-1; DNA: TGTGCCAGCAGTGACAGGGGGCATGTAGAATCACCCCTCCACTTT; CDR3: CASSDRGHVESPLHF
size: NA; J: TRBJ1-1; D: NA; V: TRBV20-1; DNA: TGCAGTGCTACCAAAGGAGCCAGACCAGGGTCTCAAGCTTTCTTT; CDR3: CSATKGARPGSQAFF